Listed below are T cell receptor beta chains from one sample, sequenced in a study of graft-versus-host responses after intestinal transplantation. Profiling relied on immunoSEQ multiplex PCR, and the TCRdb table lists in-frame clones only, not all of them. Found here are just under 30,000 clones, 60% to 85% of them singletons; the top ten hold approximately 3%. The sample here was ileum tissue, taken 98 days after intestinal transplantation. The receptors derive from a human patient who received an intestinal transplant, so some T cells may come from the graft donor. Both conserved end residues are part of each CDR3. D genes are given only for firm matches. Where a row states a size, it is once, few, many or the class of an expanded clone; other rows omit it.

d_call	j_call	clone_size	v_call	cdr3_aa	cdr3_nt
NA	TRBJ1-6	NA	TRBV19	CASRDRLGSSPLHF	TGTGCCAGTAGAGACAGGTTGGGGAGTTCACCCCTCCACTTT
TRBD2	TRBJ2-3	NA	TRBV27	CASSFGTSGVGDTQYF	TGTGCCAGCAGTTTTGGGACTAGCGGGGTGGGAGATACGCAGTATTTT
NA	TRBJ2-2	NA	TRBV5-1	CASSPGWADTGELFF	TGCGCCAGCAGCCCTGGCTGGGCTGACACCGGGGAGCTGTTTTTT
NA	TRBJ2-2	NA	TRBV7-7	CASSGTAAGELFF	TGTGCCAGCAGTGGGACGGCAGCCGGGGAGCTGTTTTTT
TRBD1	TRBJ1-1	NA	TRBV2	CASSLRGQGRSSTEAFF	TGTGCCAGCAGTCTAAGGGGGCAGGGTAGGTCGAGCACTGAAGCTTTCTTT
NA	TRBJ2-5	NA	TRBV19	CASSPGVLGGTGETQYF	TGTGCCAGTAGCCCGGGGGTGCTCGGGGGTACGGGAGAGACCCAGTACTTC
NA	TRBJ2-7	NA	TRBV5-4	CASSFSGAIYEQYF	TGTGCCAGCAGCTTCTCAGGGGCCATTTACGAGCAGTACTTC
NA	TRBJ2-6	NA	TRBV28	CASSRPLGVGSGANVLTF	TGTGCCAGCAGTCGCCCTCTAGGAGTTGGGTCTGGGGCCAACGTCCTGACTTTC
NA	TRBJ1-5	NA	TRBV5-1	CASSLGQENQPQHF	TGCGCCAGCAGCTTGGGTCAGGAGAATCAGCCCCAGCATTTT
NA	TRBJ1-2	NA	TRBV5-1	CASSFNSHPFGYTF	TGCGCCAGCAGCTTTAACAGCCACCCTTTTGGCTACACCTTC
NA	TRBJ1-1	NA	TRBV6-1	CASSERGKRGTEAFF	TGTGCCAGCAGTGAAAGAGGGAAGAGGGGCACTGAAGCTTTCTTT
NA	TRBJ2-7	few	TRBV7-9	CASRSREENEQYF	TGTGCCAGCAGGAGTCGTGAAGAAAACGAGCAGTACTTC
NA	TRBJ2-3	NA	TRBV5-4	CASSSRMKGGEDTQYF	TGTGCCAGCAGCTCCCGAATGAAGGGGGGCGAGGATACGCAGTATTTT
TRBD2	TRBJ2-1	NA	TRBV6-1	CASGRHGGFEQFF	TGTGCCAGCGGTCGGCACGGGGGGTTTGAGCAGTTCTTC
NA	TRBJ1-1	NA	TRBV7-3	CASSSTGNTEAFF	TGTGCCAGCAGCTCGACAGGGAACACTGAAGCTTTCTTT
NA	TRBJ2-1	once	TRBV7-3	CASSPTESSYNEQFF	TGTGCCAGCAGCCCGACTGAGAGCTCCTACAATGAGCAGTTCTTC
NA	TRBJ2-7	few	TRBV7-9	CASSSGAWGASYEQYF	TGTGCCAGCAGCTCCGGCGCATGGGGAGCATCCTACGAGCAGTACTTC
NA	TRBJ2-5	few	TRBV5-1	CASSFGGAPNAQETQYF	TGCGCCAGCAGCTTTGGAGGGGCGCCGAATGCGCAAGAGACCCAGTACTTC
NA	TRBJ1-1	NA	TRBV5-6	CASSSPGGNTEAFF	TGTGCCAGCAGCTCCCCTGGCGGGAACACTGAAGCTTTCTTT
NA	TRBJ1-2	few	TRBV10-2	CASSDSRDYGYTF	TGCGCCAGCAGTGATAGTAGGGACTATGGCTACACCTTC
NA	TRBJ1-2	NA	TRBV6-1	CASSPAGITYGYTF	TGTGCCAGCAGCCCTGCGGGGATTACCTATGGCTACACCTTC
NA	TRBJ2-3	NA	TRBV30	CAWPSVGASTDTQYF	TGTGCCTGGCCATCCGTAGGTGCTAGCACAGATACGCAGTATTTT
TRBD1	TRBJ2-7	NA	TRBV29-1	CSVLGQPYEQYF	TGCAGCGTCCTGGGACAGCCTTACGAGCAGTACTTC
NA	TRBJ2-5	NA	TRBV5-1	CASSLPSPETQYF	TGCGCCAGCAGCTTGCCGAGCCCGGAGACCCAGTACTTC
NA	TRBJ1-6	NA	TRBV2	CASRLISPLHF	TGTGCCAGCAGGCTGATTTCACCCCTCCACTTT
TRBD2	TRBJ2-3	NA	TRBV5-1	CASSAGGPTDTQYF	TGCGCCAGCAGCGCGGGGGGGCCTACAGATACGCAGTATTTT
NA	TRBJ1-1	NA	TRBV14	CASSQDEWARGTEAFF	TGTGCCAGCAGCCAAGATGAGTGGGCGCGGGGCACTGAAGCTTTCTTT
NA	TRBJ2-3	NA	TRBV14	CASSRTDTQYF	TGTGCCAGCAGCCGAACAGATACGCAGTATTTT
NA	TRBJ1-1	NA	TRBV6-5	CASRHGDNTEAFF	TGTGCCAGCAGGCACGGGGACAACACTGAAGCTTTCTTT
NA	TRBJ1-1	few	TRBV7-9	CASSLSDTEAFF	TGTGCCAGCAGCTTATCGGACACTGAAGCTTTCTTT
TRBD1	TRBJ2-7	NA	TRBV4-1	CASSRPGQGAFYEQYF	TGCGCCAGCAGCCGGCCGGGACAGGGGGCTTTCTACGAGCAGTACTTC
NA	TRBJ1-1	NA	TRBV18	CASSPVASEAFF	TGTGCCAGCTCACCGGTGGCAAGTGAAGCTTTCTTT